The 9 T cell receptor beta chains listed next were all sequenced from one sample in a study of shared clonotypes between healthy human individuals. Data came from immunoSEQ multiplex PCR; TCRdb stores just in-frame clones and leaves some out. Of fewer than 700,000 clones listed, 85% to 95% were seen once; the top ten hold about 0.11%. CD45RO-negative CD8 cells positively selected for CCR7 made up the naive population, which excluded terminally differentiated effector memory CD45RA+ cells. The sample was naive CD8+ T cells sorted from blood. The receptors were sampled from a woman in her 30s in good health.

The chain has TRBV9 and TRBJ1-1; 9 bases map to TRBD1. V shed 4 bases and J 12 bases; nucleotides not matched to a gene: 13. The CDR3 spans 14 residues. Germline V gene sequence: CDR1 SGDLS, CDR2 YYNGEE. The DNA for the CDR3 is TGTGCCAGCAGCCCCCGGACAGGGGCGGGGACCCCTTTCTTT. Protein product: CASSPRTGAGTPFF.

This clone was seen once. The chain is built from TRBV13 and TRBJ1-2; TRBD1 matches 11 bases. V lost 5 bases and J lost 6; bases outside the gene matches: 5. The length of the CDR3 is 14 residues. CDR1 and CDR2 (germline): PRHDT, FYEKMQ (reference sequence). This CDR3 is CASSARTGGHGYTF. As DNA, the CDR3 is TGTGCCAGCAGCGCCAGGACAGGGGGCCATGGCTACACCTTC.

V and J are TRBV25-1 and TRBJ2-7; D uncertain. The V end lost 5 bases, the J end lost 4 bases, and 9 bases lay between the germline ends. Germline V gene sequence: CDR1 MGHDK, CDR2 SYGVNS. This CDR3 is built from 12 residues. The CDR3 DNA reads TGTGCCAGCAGTTTGGGCGGTTACGAGCAGTACTTC. Protein: CASSLGGYEQYF.

The chain carries TRBV29-1 and TRBJ1-1; 7 nucleotides align to TRBD1. This CDR3 region has 12 residues. Unmatched junction bases numbered 9, after V lost 7 bases and J lost 7 bases. CDR1 and CDR2 from the germline V gene are SQVTM and ANQGSEA. CDR3 loop: CSARTGVSEAFF. The DNA of the CDR3 is TGCAGCGCTAGAACAGGGGTTAGTGAAGCTTTCTTT.

The chain employs TRBV4-1 and TRBJ1-1; 8 bases fit TRBD1. The germline gives CDR1 MGHRA, CDR2 YSYEKL. V was clipped by 1 base and J by 3 bases; unmatched bases: 16. The CDR3 contains 19 residues. The CDR3 protein is CASSQVPTGAGFQDTEAFF. The DNA of the CDR3 is TGCGCCAGCAGCCAAGTTCCGACAGGGGCCGGCTTTCAGGACACTGAAGCTTTCTTT.

This chain links TRBV7-6 with TRBJ1-4; 7 bases are a match to TRBD1. CDR3 length: 15 amino acids. Germline lookup yields CDR1 SGHVS and CDR2 FNYEAQ. The V gene end was trimmed by 5 bases and the J gene end by 0 bases; junction bases not matched to a gene: 3. Written as DNA, the CDR3 is TGTGCCAGCAGCGGGGGGACAGCAACTAATGAAAAACTGTTTTTT. It translates to CASSGGTATNEKLFF.

The chain joins TRBV4-1 to TRBJ1-4; no clear D gene. In germline, CDR1 is MGHRA, CDR2 YSYEKL. The ends were cut back, 4 bases at V and 4 bases at J, with 13 bases in the middle. This CDR3 region has 15 residues. CDR3 nucleotides: TGCGCCAGCAGCCCCGGCGAGAGGCTTAATGAAAAACTGTTTTTT. It encodes CASSPGERLNEKLFF.

The chain recombines TRBV6-1 with TRBJ2-1; D tentatively fits TRBD1 or TRBD2 (7 bases each). V was shortened by 6 bases and J by 3 bases, with 15 bases between the two germline ends. The CDR3 totals 15 residues. Germline V CDR1 and CDR2: MNHNS, SASEGT. CDR3 sequence reads: CASSPGRGHYNEQFF. In nucleotides, the CDR3 is TGTGCCAGCAGCCCAGGGAGGGGGCACTACAATGAGCAGTTCTTC.

V usage is TRBV28 and J usage is TRBJ1-1; D is ambiguous. V lost 2 bases, J lost 8 bases, and 12 bases lay in between. The CDR3 contains 13 residues. CDR1 MDHEN and CDR2 SYDVKM come from the germline V gene. CDR3 sequence: CASSLIMGWEAFF. CDR3 bases: TGTGCCAGCAGTTTAATTATGGGGTGGGAAGCTTTCTTT.